Presented here are 14 T cell receptor beta chains from one specimen sequenced in a study of molecular identifiers for immune sequencing clone quantification. TCRdb processed the PCR reads anew with MiXCR; each CDR3 protein has one entry. Here the sample spans hundreds of thousands of distinct CDR3 sequences, about a fifth being singletons. The sample consisted of naive CD8+ T cells from blood, with Jurkat cell RNA spiked in. The subset is: FACS-sorted CD8+CD4-CCR7+CD45RA+ naive T cells. The receptor set was obtained from a human donor in good health. Some libraries in this study had Jurkat cell RNA spiked in.

This clonotype has at least ten counts. The chain employs TRBV6-5 and TRBJ2-1; no firm D call. Germline V CDR1 and CDR2: MNHEY, SVGAGI. Trimming left V 2 bases short and J 3 bases short, with 8 bases between. The CDR3 covers 14 residues. The CDR3 is CASSYTDNYNEQFF. The CDR3 DNA sequence: TGTGCCAGCAGTTACACAGATAACTACAATGAGCAGTTCTTC.

As to this clonotype: A much larger clonotype is one base distant, so this may be a read error. V usage is TRBV4-3 and J usage is TRBJ2-7; weak D call: TRBD1 (6 bases). The CDR3 loop spans 13 amino acids. Per the germline V gene, CDR1 is LGHNA and CDR2 is YSLEER. Deletions cut 0 bases from V and 3 bases from J, with 6 bases between. In DNA, the CDR3 is TGCGCCAGCAGCCAAGAGACAGGCTACGAGCAGTACTTC. This codes for CASSQETGYEQYF.

As for this clonotype: A read error may explain this, as a much larger clone is one base away. V gene TRBV27 combines with J gene TRBJ1-4, with TRBD1 as a possible D gene (6 bases). V was cut by 5 bases and J by 8 bases, with 21 bases left in between. The germline CDR1 and CDR2 sequences are MNHEY and SMNVEV (reference sequence). The CDR3 is 16 residues long. The chain's CDR3 is CASSPTWDTNAEKLFF. The CDR3 coding sequence is TGTGCCAGCAGTCCTACGTGGGACACTAACGCGGAAAAACTGTTTTTT.

J is TRBJ2-3 and V is TRBV4-3; 11 positions agree with TRBD1. CDR1 and CDR2 from the germline V gene are LGHNA and YSLEER. This CDR3 has 18 amino acids. Trimming at V came to 2 bases and at J to 1 base, leaving 8 bases not matched to a gene. The CDR3 DNA reads TGCGCCAGCAGCCAAACGTGGACAGGGGGCCTCGGCACAGATACGCAGTATTTT. As protein: CASSQTWTGGLGTDTQYF.

This clonotype was seen once. A much bigger clone sits one base away, suggesting this may be a read error. The V gene is TRBV2, the J gene TRBJ2-7; D ambiguous. The CDR3 contains 14 residues. The germline CDR1 and CDR2 sequences are SNHLY and FYNNEI. In DNA form, the CDR3 reads TGTACCAGCAGTGATAACGGTTCCGGCCACGAGCAGTACTTC. It translates to CTSSDNGSGHEQYF.

This clonotype was observed at least ten times. V usage is TRBV20-1 and J usage is TRBJ1-1, with D hard to call. The CDR3 contains 15 residues. The ends were cut back, 0 bases at V and 2 bases at J, with 13 bases in the middle. Per the germline V gene, CDR1 is DFQATT and CDR2 is SNEGSKA (reference sequence). CDR3 sequence: CSARDWRRVNTEAFF. CDR3 bases: TGCAGTGCTAGAGATTGGCGCAGAGTCAACACTGAAGCTTTCTTT.

This clonotype occurred many times. This chain links TRBV5-1 with TRBJ2-7; no firm D call. Germline V gene sequence: CDR1 SGHRS, CDR2 YFSETQ. The CDR3 is 15 amino acids. Trimming removed 4 bases from V and 3 bases from J, with 17 bases in between. Here the CDR3 reads CASSLEAGRFYEQYF. The CDR3 nucleotides are TGCGCCAGCAGCCTTGAGGCAGGTCGGTTCTACGAGCAGTACTTC.

This clonotype came up a few times. This could be a read error, since a much larger clone is one nucleotide away. Here the CDR3 omits its conserved ending phenylalanine or tryptophan, so a read error is the likely source. The chain carries TRBV7-2 and TRBJ1-1, with D perhaps matching TRBD1 (5 bases). Trimming removed 3 bases at V and 6 bases at J, with 11 bases between. CDR3 size: 13 residues. Germline V CDR1 and CDR2: SGHTA, FQGNSA. CDR3 nucleotides: TGTGCCAGCAGCTTGGGGGGAAGGGCTGAAGCTTTCCTT. Protein: CASSLGGRAEAFL.

This clonotype was detected many times. This rearrangement joins TRBV6-2 or TRBV6-3 to TRBJ1-1; possibly TRBD1 for D (5 bases). Germline CDR1 is MNHEY and CDR2 is SVGEGT. Trimming took off 5 bases at V and 1 base at J, with 20 bases between the two ends. The length of the CDR3 is 17 residues. CDR3 DNA: TGTGCCAGCAGTCCATTCAACTCGGGACCTCCGAACACTGAAGCTTTCTTT. Translation: CASSPFNSGPPNTEAFF.

This clonotype appeared a few times. The V gene is TRBV20-1, the J gene TRBJ2-7, with 11 bases lining up with TRBD2. V gave up 1 base and J gave up 0 bases; unmatched junction bases: 2. The germline V gene has CDR1 DFQATT and CDR2 SNEGSKA (reference sequence). The CDR3 totals 15 residues. As DNA, the CDR3 is TGCAGTGCTAGAGGACTAGCGGGGACCTCCTACGAGCAGTACTTC. This gives the protein CSARGLAGTSYEQYF.

This clonotype showed up many times. The chain joins TRBV2 to TRBJ1-6; D may be TRBD1 (5 bases). Trimming removed 3 bases at V and 2 bases at J, with 11 bases between. CDR3 size: 16 residues. The V gene's germline CDR1 is SNHLY and CDR2 FYNNEI. CDR3 protein: CASSEREGAYNSPLHF. The CDR3 nucleotides are TGTGCCAGCAGTGAGAGGGAAGGGGCCTATAATTCACCCCTCCACTTT.

The chain has TRBV20-1 and TRBJ2-7; 8 positions match TRBD2. Germline values: CDR1 DFQATT, CDR2 SNEGSKA (reference sequence). The ends lost 5 bases at V and 2 bases at J; junction bases unmatched: 2. The CDR3 has 12 amino acids. This CDR3 reads CSAPGLAYEQYF. DNA for the CDR3: TGCAGTGCTCCGGGACTAGCCTACGAGCAGTACTTC.

In this sample, this clonotype turned up many times. The chain couples TRBV19 to TRBJ2-3, with TRBD2 matching over 7 bases. This CDR3 comprises 15 residues. Trimming at V came to 3 bases and at J to 6 bases, leaving 9 bases not matched to a gene. From germline, CDR1 is LNHDA and CDR2 SQIVND (reference sequence). CDR3 protein: CASSIGLVGTDTQYF. The CDR3 bases are TGTGCCAGTAGTATCGGACTAGTCGGTACGGATACGCAGTATTTT.

The sample holds many counts of this clonotype. The V call is TRBV20-1, the J call TRBJ2-7; a weak D match, TRBD1 (5 bases). CDR3 length equals 15 residues. Germline CDR1 DFQATT, CDR2 SNEGSKA (reference sequence). The V and J ends lost 0 bases and 0 bases respectively, with 12 bases between them. This chain's CDR3 is CSARDSQGSSYEQYF. CDR3 DNA sequence: TGCAGTGCTAGAGATTCCCAGGGAAGCTCCTACGAGCAGTACTTC.